This T cell receptor beta chain is from a study of long-term antiretroviral therapy in people with HIV. Study findings and constraints: The study found narrower CDR3 length ranges in HIV repertoires than in controls. Blood collection from about 2003 to 2017 possibly occurred under older ART regimens.

The authors ran the immunoSEQ assay, v3.0, at survey level. This table comes from immunoSEQ multiplex PCR, and its TCRdb copy is limited to in-frame clones, with some not included. In the table there are about 33,000 clones, approximately 96% of which are singletons. Remarks on this clone: As yet, its antigen is unknown.

The ends were cut back, 0 bases at V and 2 bases at J, with 6 bases in the middle. Germline loops: CDR1 GTSNPN, CDR2 SVGIG (reference sequence). The CDR3 is made up of 13 amino acids. The sequence was obtained from a young man with HIV. Material: unsorted PBMCs, obtained around 6.6 years after starting antiretroviral therapy. The V gene is TRBV30, the J gene TRBJ2-3; D unclear. CDR3 DNA sequence: TGTGCCTGGAGTGTACGGCTCACAGATACGCAGTATTTT. Translating it yields CAWSVRLTDTQYF.